This TCR beta chain was observed in a study of T-cell memory formation after mild COVID-19. About the study: The TCR clusters were mostly specific to one donor. Study results and caveats: Researchers found some responding clones in pre-infection memory, a sign that cross-reactive memory joined. Contracting clones from day 15 to 85 had balanced CD4/CD8; later expanders favoured CD4+.

Concerning this clonotype: Its antigen is unidentified.

With 4 bases removed from V and 12 bases from J, the gap between germline ends came to 14 bases. The germline CDR1 and CDR2 sequences are LGHDT and YNNKEL (reference sequence). This CDR3 region has 12 residues. 5'RACE with constant-segment primers yielded barcoded, UMI-tagged TCR alpha and TCR beta cDNA libraries. TCRdb reprocessed the 5' RACE reads via MiXCR and lists one record per CDR3 protein. The sample lists a few hundred thousand distinct CDR3 sequences; less than 25% were seen once. The origin of this receptor is an adult woman who had mild COVID-19 (a few samples of this study predate the infection). Cell type and time point are not known. The chain couples TRBV3-1 to TRBJ2-3; the D call may be TRBD1 or TRBD2 (5 bases each). The sample taken for sequencing was PBMCs or a T cell subset sorted from them (not recorded which). DNA for the CDR3: TGTGCCAGCAGCCCCGGGACCCCCGGCCAGTATTTT. Protein product: CASSPGTPGQYF.